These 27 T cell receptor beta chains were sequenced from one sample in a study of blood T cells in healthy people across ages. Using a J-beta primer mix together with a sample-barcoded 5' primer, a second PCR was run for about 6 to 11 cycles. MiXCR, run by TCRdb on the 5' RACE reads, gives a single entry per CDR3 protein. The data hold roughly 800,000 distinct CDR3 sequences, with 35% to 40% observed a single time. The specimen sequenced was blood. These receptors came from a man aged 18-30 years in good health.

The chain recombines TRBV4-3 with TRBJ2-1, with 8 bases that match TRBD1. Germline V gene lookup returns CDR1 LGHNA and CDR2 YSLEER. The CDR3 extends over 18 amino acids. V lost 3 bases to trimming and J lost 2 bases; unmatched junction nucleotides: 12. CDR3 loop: CASSHHRGQAQPYNEQFF. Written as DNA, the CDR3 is TGCGCCAGCAGCCATCACAGGGGACAGGCCCAACCCTACAATGAGCAGTTCTTC.

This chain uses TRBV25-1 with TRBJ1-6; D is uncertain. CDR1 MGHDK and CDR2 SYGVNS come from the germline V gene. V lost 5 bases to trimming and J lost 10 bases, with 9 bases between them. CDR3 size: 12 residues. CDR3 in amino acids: CASSKGGSPLHF. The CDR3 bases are TGTGCCAGCAGTAAGGGTGGCTCACCCCTCCACTTT.

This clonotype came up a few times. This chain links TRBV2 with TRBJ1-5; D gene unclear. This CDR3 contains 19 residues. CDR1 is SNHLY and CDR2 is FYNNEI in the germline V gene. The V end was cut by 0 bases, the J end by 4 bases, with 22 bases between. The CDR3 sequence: CASSEAVQYNSVWNQPQHF. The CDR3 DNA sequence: TGTGCCAGCAGTGAAGCGGTCCAGTATAATTCCGTATGGAATCAGCCCCAGCATTTT.

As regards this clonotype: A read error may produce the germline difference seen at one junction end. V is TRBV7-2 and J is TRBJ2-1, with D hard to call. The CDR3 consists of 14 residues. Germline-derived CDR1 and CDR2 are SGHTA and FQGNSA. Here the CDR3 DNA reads TGTGCCAGCTCCCGTGGGCCAGACAACAATGGGCAGTTCTTC. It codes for CASSRGPDNNGQFF.

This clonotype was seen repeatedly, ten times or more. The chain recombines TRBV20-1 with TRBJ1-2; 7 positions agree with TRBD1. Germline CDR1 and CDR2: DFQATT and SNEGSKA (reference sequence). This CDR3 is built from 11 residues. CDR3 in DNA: TGCAGCGACAGGGAACTATGGGGCTACACCTTC. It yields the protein CSDRELWGYTF.

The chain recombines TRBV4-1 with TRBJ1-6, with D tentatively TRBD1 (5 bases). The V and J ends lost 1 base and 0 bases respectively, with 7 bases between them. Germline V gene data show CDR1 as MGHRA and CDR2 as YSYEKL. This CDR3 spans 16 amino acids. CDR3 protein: CASSQAGGSYNSPLHF. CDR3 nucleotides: TGCGCCAGCAGCCAAGCGGGGGGCTCCTATAATTCACCCCTCCACTTT.

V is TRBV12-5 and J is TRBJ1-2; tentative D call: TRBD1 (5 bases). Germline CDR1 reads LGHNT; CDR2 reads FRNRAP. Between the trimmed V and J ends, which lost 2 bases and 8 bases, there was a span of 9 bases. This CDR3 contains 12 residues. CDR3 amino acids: CASGLWGFGYTF. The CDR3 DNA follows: TGTGCTAGTGGTTTGTGGGGGTTCGGCTACACCTTC.

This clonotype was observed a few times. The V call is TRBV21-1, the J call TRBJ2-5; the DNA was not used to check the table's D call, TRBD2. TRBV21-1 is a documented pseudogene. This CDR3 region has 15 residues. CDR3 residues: CASSKERGGGETQYF. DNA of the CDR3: TGTGCCAGCAGCAAAGAAAGGGGAGGGGGAGAGACCCAGTACTTC.

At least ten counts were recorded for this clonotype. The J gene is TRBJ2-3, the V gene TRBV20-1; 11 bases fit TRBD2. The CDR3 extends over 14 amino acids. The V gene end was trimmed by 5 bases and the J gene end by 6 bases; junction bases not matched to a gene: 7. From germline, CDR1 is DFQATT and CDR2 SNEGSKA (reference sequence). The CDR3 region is CSASRLAGFDTQYF. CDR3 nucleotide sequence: TGCAGTGCTTCGAGACTAGCGGGGTTCGATACGCAGTATTTT.

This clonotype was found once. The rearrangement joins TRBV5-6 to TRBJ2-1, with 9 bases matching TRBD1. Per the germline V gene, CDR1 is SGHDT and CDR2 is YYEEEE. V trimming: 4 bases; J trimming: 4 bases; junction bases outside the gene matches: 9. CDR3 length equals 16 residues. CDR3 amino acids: CASSGPGTGIYNEQFF. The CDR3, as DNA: TGTGCCAGCAGCGGCCCGGGGACAGGGATTTACAATGAGCAGTTCTTC.

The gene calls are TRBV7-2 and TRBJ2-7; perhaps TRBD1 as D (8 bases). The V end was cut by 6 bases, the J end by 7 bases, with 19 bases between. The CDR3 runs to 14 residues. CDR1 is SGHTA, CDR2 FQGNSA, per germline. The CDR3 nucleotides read TGTGCCAGCAGGGTGGACAGGGAGGGCCATGAGCAGTACTTC. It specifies CASRVDREGHEQYF.

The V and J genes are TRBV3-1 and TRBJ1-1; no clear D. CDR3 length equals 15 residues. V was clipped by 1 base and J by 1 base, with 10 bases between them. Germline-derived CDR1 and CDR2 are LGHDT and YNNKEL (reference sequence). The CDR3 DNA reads TGTGCCAGCAGCCAAGGGTCGGATACGAACACTGAAGCTTTCTTT. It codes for CASSQGSDTNTEAFF. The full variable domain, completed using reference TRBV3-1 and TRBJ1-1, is DTAVSQTPKYLVTQMGNDKSIKCEQNLGHDTMYWYKQDSKKFLKIMFSYNNKELIINETVPNRFSPKSPDKAHLNLHINSLELGDSAVYFCASSQGSDTNTEAFFGQGTRLTVV.

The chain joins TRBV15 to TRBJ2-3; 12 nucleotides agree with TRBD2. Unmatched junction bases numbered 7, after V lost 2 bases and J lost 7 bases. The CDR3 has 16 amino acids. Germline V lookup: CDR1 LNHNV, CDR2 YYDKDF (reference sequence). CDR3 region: CATSRSSGGAKNTQYF. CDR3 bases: TGTGCCACCAGCAGATCTAGCGGGGGGGCTAAAAATACGCAGTATTTT.

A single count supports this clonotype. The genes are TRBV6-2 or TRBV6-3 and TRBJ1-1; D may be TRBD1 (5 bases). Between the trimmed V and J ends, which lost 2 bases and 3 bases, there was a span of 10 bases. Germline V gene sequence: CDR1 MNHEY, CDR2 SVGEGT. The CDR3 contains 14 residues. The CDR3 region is CASSYLQVDTEAFF. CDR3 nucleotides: TGTGCCAGCAGTTACCTACAGGTGGACACTGAAGCTTTCTTT.

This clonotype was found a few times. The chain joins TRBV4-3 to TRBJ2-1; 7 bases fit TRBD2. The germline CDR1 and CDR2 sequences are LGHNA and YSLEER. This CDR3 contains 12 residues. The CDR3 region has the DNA TGCGTCAGAAACGAGGGAGGGAATGAGCAGTTCTTC. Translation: CVRNEGGNEQFF.

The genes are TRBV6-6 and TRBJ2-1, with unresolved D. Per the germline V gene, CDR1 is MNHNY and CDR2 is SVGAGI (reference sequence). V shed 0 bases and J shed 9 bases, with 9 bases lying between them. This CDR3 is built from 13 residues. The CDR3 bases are TGTGCCAGCAGTTACTCGAAAAGCAGTGAGCAGTTCTTC. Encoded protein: CASSYSKSSEQFF.

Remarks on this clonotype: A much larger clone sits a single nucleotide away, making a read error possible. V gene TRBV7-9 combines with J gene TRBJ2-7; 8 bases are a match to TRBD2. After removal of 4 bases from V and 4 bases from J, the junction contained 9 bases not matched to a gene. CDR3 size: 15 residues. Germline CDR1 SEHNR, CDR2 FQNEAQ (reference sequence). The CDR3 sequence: CASSSGTSGEYEQYF. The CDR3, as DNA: TGTGCCAGCAGCTCGGGGACTAGTGGGGAATACGAGCAGTACTTC.

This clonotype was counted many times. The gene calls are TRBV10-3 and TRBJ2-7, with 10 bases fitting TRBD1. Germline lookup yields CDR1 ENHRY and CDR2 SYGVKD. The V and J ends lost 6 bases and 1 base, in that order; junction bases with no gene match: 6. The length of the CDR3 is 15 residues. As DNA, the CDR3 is TGTGCCATCAGGAGGGACAGGGGATTTTCCTACGAGCAGTACTTC. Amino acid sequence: CAIRRDRGFSYEQYF.

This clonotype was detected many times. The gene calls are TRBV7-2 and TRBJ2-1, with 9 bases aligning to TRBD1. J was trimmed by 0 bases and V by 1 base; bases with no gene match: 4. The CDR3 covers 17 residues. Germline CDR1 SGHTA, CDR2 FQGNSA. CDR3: CASSLVGTGSSYNEQFF. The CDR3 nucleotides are TGTGCCAGCAGCTTAGTGGGGACAGGGAGCTCCTACAATGAGCAGTTCTTC.

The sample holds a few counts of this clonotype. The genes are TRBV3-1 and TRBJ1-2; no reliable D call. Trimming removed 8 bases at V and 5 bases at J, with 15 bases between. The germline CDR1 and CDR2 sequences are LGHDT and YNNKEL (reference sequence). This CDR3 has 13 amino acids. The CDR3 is CASAGRVGYGYTF. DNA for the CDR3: TGTGCCAGCGCCGGGAGGGTTGGTTATGGCTACACCTTC.

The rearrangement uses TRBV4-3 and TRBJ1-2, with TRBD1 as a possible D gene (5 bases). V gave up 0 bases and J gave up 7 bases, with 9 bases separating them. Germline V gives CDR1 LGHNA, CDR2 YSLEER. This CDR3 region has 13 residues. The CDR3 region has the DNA TGCGCCAGCAGCCAAGAAAAAGGGGTTGGCTACACCTTC. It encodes CASSQEKGVGYTF.

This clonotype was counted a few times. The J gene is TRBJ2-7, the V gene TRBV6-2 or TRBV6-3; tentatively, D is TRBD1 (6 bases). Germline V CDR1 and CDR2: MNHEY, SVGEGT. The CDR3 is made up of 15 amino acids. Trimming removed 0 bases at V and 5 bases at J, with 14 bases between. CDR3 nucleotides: TGTGCCAGCAGTTACTCCTTCATCAGGGGTAACGAGCAGTACTTC. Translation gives CASSYSFIRGNEQYF.

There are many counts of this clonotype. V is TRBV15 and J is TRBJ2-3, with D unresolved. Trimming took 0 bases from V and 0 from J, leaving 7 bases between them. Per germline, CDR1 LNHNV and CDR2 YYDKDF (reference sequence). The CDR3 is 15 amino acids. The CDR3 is CATSRDPGSTDTQYF. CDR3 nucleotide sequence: TGTGCCACCAGCAGAGATCCCGGTAGCACAGATACGCAGTATTTT.

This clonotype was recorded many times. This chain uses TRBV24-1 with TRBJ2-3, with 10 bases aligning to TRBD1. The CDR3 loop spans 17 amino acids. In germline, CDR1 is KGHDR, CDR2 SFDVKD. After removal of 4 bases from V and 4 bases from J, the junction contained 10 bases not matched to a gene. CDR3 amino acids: CATSDPGQGNRADTQYF. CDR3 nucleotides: TGTGCCACCAGTGACCCGGGACAGGGGAATCGAGCAGATACGCAGTATTTT.

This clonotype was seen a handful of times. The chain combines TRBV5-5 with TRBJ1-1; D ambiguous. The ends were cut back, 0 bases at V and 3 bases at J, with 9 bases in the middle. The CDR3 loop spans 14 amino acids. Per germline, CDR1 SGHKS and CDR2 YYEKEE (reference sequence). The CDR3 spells CASSLAGRYTEAFF. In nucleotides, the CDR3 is TGTGCCAGCAGCTTGGCCGGGCGGTACACTGAAGCTTTCTTT.

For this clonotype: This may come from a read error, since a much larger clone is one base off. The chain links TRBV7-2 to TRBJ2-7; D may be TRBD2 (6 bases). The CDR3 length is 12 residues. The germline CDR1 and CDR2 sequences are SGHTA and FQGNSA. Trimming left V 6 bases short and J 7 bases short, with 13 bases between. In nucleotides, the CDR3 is TGTGCCAGCAGACTAGCAAGTAATGAGCAGTACTTC. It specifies CASRLASNEQYF.

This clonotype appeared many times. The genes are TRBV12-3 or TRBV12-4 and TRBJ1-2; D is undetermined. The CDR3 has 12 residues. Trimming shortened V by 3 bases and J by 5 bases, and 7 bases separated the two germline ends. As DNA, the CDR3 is TGTGCCAGCAGTTTGGCGATGTATGGCTACACCTTC. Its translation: CASSLAMYGYTF.